This T cell receptor (beta chain) was sequenced for a study of blood T cells in healthy people across ages. Study observations and caveats: One million T cells yielded diversity estimates that were considered underestimates.

Trimming pared 5 bases from V and 3 bases from J, leaving 9 bases between. Germline V gene sequence: CDR1 DFQATT, CDR2 SNEGSKA (reference sequence). The CDR3 length is 12 residues. This clonotype appeared a few times. Its antigen is as yet unknown. The authors ran a second PCR of 7 to 11 cycles using a sample-barcoded 5' primer and a J-beta primer mix. MiXCR, run by TCRdb on the 5' RACE reads, gives a single entry per CDR3 protein. Here the sample spans more than 1,400,000 distinct CDR3 sequences, roughly 40% being singletons. Each donor gave roughly 9.8 milliliters of peripheral blood. V gene TRBV20-1 combines with J gene TRBJ2-3, with D possibly being TRBD1 (5 bases). Sequencing was carried out using blood. This clonotype was sampled from a woman aged 18-29 years in good health. In nucleotides, the CDR3 is TGCAGTGCTGGGGCCCAGACAGATACGCAGTATTTT. It encodes CSAGAQTDTQYF.